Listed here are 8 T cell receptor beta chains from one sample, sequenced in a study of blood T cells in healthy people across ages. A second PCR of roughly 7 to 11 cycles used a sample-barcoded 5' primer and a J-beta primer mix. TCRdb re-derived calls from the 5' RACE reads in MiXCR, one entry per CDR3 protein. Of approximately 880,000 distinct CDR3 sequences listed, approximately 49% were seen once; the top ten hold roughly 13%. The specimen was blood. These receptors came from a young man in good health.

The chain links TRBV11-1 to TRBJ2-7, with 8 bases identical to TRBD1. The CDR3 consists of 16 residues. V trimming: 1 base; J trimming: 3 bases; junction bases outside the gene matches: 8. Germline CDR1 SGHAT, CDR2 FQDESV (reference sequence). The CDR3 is CASSLVPTGGYYEQYF. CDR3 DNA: TGTGCCAGCAGCTTAGTACCTACAGGGGGTTACTACGAGCAGTACTTC.

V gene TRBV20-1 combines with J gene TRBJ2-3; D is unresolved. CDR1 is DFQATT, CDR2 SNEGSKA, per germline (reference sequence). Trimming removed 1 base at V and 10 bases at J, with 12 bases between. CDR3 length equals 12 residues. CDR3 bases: TGCAGTGCTAGAGGGCTGAACCGAGCGCAGTATTTT. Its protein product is CSARGLNRAQYF.

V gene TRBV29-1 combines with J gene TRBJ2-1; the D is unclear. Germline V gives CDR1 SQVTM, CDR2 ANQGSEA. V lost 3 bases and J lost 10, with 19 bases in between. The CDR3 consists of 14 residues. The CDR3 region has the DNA TGCAGCGTTGAGGATTCTACCGCGACCTACGAGCAGTTCTTC. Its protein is CSVEDSTATYEQFF.

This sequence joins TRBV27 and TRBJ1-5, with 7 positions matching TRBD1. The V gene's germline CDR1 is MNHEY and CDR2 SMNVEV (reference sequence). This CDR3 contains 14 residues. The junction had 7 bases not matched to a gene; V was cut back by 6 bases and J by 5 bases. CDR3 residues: CASSNTGVYQPQHF. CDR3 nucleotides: TGTGCCAGCAGCAATACAGGGGTTTATCAGCCCCAGCATTTT.

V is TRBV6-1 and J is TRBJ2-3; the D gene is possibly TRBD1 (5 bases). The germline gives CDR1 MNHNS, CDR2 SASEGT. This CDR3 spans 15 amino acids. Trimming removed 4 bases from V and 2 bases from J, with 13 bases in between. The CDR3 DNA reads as TGTGCCAGCAGTGTGGGGCTAACCTTCACAGATACGCAGTATTTT. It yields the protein CASSVGLTFTDTQYF.

For the CDR3, the DNA is TGTGCCAGCTCACGACGAGATGGCAATCAGCCCCAGCATTTT. Translation: CASSRRDGNQPQHF. The V and J genes are TRBV18 and TRBJ1-5; D uncertain. The CDR3 loop spans 14 amino acids. Germline values: CDR1 KGHSH, CDR2 LQKENI. V gave up 4 bases and J gave up 2 bases, with 9 bases separating them. Together with reference TRBV18 and TRBJ1-5, the CDR3 gives the full variable domain: NAGVMQNPRHLVRRRGQEARLRCSPMKGHSHVYWYRQLPEEGLKFMVYLQKENIIDESGMPKERFSAEFPKEGPSILRIQQVVRGDSAAYFCASSRRDGNQPQHFGDGTRLSIL.

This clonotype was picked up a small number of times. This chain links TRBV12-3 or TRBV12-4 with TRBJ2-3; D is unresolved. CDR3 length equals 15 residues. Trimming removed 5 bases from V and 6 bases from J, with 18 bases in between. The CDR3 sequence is CASSRTANQPDTQYF. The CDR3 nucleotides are TGTGCCAGCAGTCGGACCGCGAACCAGCCCGATACGCAGTATTTT.

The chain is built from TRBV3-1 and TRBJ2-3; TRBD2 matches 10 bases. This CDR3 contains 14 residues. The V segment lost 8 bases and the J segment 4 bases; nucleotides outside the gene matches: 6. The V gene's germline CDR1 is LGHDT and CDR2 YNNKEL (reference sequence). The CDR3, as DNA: TGTGCCAGCTGTACTAGCGGGGAATCAGATACGCAGTATTTT. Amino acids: CASCTSGESDTQYF.